The T cell receptor (beta chain) described here comes from a study of T cell responses to AZD1222 COVID-19 vaccine. In germline, CDR1 is SGHDT, CDR2 YYEEEE. Between the trimmed V and J ends, which lost 1 base and 5 bases, there was a span of 6 bases. The CDR3 sequence is 12 residues long. TCRdb's table, derived via immunoSEQ multiplex PCR, lists solely in-frame clones and lacks some. The sample holds 100,000 to 140,000 clones, approximately 92% seen once. This TCR derives from an adult who received the AZD1222 COVID-19 vaccine. Here the sequenced sample was peripheral blood, taken 28 days after the second AZD1222 dose. This chain uses TRBV5-6 with TRBJ2-5; no reliable D call. DNA of the CDR3: TGTGCCAGCAGCTTGAGACCCGAGACCCAGTACTTC. It is translated as CASSLRPETQYF.